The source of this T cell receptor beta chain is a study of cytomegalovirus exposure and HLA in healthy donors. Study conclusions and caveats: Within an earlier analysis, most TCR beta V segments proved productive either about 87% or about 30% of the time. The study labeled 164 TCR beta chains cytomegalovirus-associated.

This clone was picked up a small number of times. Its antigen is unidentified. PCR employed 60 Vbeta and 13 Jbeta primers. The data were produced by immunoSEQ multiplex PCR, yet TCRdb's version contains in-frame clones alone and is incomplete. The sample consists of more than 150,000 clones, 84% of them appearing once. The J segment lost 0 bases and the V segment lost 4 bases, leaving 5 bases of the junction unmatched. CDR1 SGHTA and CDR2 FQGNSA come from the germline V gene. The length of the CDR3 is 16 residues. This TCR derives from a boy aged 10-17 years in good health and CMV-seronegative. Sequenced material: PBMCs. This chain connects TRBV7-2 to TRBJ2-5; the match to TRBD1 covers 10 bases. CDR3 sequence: CASSSRTGGYQETQYF. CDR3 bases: TGTGCCAGCAGCTCCAGGACAGGGGGGTACCAAGAGACCCAGTACTTC. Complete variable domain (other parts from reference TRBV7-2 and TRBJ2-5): GAGVSQSPSNKVTEKGKDVELRCDPISGHTALYWYRQSLGQGLEFLIYFQGNSAPDKSGLPSDRFSAERTGGSVSTLTIQRTQQEDSAVYLCASSSRTGGYQETQYFGPGTRLLVL.